The 5 T cell receptor beta chains presented below share a single source sample, sequenced in a study of CD4 and CD8 cells across lung adenocarcinoma regions. TCRdb analysed the PCR reads with MiXCR anew, one entry per CDR3 protein. The sample holds around 25,000 distinct CDR3 sequences, 40% to 50% seen once. Sequencing was done on a sample of CD8+ T cells from the center of a lung tumor. The source of these receptors is a male donor with lung adenocarcinoma. The CD4 and CD8 labels of this study may be unreliable.

The V gene is TRBV4-1, the J gene TRBJ2-3; a weak D match, TRBD2 (5 bases). This CDR3 region has 18 residues. Germline V gene lookup returns CDR1 MGHRA and CDR2 YSYEKL. Trimming took 0 bases from V and 1 from J, leaving 17 bases between them. CDR3 nucleotide sequence: TGCGCCAGCAGCCAAGAACTGGTGGGGAGTAGCGGCACAGATACGCAGTATTTT. The encoded protein is CASSQELVGSSGTDTQYF.

V is TRBV15 and J is TRBJ2-1; D remains unclear. The better agreement between TRBJ2-5 and the DNA end casts doubt on the J call. This CDR3 region has 16 residues. Germline CDR1 and CDR2: LNHNV and YYDKDF (reference sequence). The CDR3 DNA reads as TGTGCCACCAGCAGAGACGGGCAGGCTCTGGGGGAGACCCAGTACTTC. Translated, it gives CATSRDGQALGETQYF.

V gene TRBV20-1 combines with J gene TRBJ2-1; no firm D call. The J call may be mistaken, given a closer DNA end match to TRBJ2-7. This CDR3 comprises 12 residues. Germline V gene sequence: CDR1 DFQATT, CDR2 SNEGSKA (reference sequence). CDR3 sequence reads: CSLEALPREQYF. CDR3 bases: TGCAGTTTAGAGGCCCTTCCCCGGGAGCAGTACTTC.

A remark on this clonotype: Germline and junction disagree at one end, which may indicate a read error. V usage is TRBV10-3 and J usage is TRBJ2-4, with D perhaps matching TRBD1 or TRBD2 (6 bases each). The CDR3 loop spans 14 amino acids. The germline V gene has CDR1 ENHRY and CDR2 SYGVKD. DNA of the CDR3: TGTCGCGGCACGGGGCCGGGGGCCGAGGACACGCAGTATTTC. It codes for CRGTGPGAEDTQYF.

The chain combines TRBV3-1 with TRBJ2-1, with D uncertain. The V end lost 1 base, the J end lost 8 bases, and 24 bases lay between the germline ends. The CDR3 has 18 amino acids. Germline CDR1 reads LGHDT; CDR2 reads YNNKEL (reference sequence). As DNA, the CDR3 is TGTGCCAGCAGCCAAGGTTTTAGGACCGGCGCAACAGTCTATGAGCAGTTCTTC. The encoded protein is CASSQGFRTGATVYEQFF.